This T cell receptor beta chain was sequenced for a study of OX40 agonist ivuxolimab in advanced cancers. Background on the study: The dose-escalation cohort had hepatocellular carcinoma, melanoma, renal cell or head and neck cancer. Cohort: about 82% men, mean age approximately 66, aged roughly 23 to 90.

The CDR3 is 14 amino acids. Germline assignment: CDR1 MNHEY and CDR2 SMNVEV (reference sequence). Between the trimmed V and J ends, which lost 2 bases and 2 bases, there was a span of 7 bases. Using immunoSEQ multiplex PCR, the repertoire was profiled, and TCRdb retains in-frame clones only, with some absent. Of over 70,000 clones in the sample, around 90% were seen once. As for this clone: What it recognizes is unknown.

Study-wide results and caveats: Certain nonresponding patients likewise had low normalized T-cell clonal expansion.

Systemic immunosuppression or autoimmune disease history was grounds to exclude patients. The sequencing used CD4+ or CD8+ T cells sorted from blood, collected in a trial of the OX40 agonist ivuxolimab. The sequence came from an adult with an advanced solid tumor such as melanoma, head and neck, liver or kidney cancer. The genes are TRBV27 and TRBJ1-5; D gene ambiguous. In DNA form, the CDR3 reads TGTGCCAGCAGTTTAGTGAGTGGCAATCAGCCCCAGCATTTT. Residues: CASSLVSGNQPQHF.